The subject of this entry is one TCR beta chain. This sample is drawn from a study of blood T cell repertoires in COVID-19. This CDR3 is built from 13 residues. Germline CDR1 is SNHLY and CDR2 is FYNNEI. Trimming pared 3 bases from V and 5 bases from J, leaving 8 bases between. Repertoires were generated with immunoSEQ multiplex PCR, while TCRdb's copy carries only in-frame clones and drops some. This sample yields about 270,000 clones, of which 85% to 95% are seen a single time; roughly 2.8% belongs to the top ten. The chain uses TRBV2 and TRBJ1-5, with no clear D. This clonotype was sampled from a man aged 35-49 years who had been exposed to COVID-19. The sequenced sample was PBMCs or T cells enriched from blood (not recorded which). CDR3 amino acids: CASSESRDQPQHF. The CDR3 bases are TGTGCCAGCAGTGAGTCCCGCGATCAGCCCCAGCATTTT.